The source of this TCR beta chain is a study of Ad26.COV2.S vaccination and SARS-CoV-2 variants. Study-wide context: The donor was enrolled in the Ad26.COV2.S arm of the COV1001 trial. The vaccine Ad26.COV2.S was put into the muscle once, or twice with 56 days between.

This sample's treatment: some 19 received Ad26.COV2.S at low or high dose, single or two shots; 5 received placebo; per-sample allocation not given. On day 63 after the first injection, vaccine and placebo recipients gave samples. CDR3 length equals 14 residues. J gave up 5 bases and V 8 bases, and 11 bases lay outside the gene matches. Germline CDR1 and CDR2: WSHSY and SAAADI. The protocol was immunoSEQ multiplex PCR, while the TCRdb copy is restricted to in-frame clones and leaves out a portion. The table lists around 320,000 clones, over 75% of them singletons, with about 3.4% in the top ten. This TCR came from a person aged 18 to 65 who received the Ad26.COV2.S COVID-19 vaccine or a placebo. The chain has TRBV10-2 and TRBJ1-1; the match to TRBD1 covers 7 bases. The sample was peripheral blood, taken in a trial of Ad26.COV2.S vaccine versus placebo. This CDR3 reads CASSRQGRDTEAFF. The CDR3 coding sequence is TGCGCCAGCTCGAGACAGGGAAGAGATACTGAAGCTTTCTTT.